The rows below give T cell receptor beta chains drawn from one sample of a study of monozygotic twins with inflammatory bowel disease. From the 5' RACE reads, TCRdb lists one entry per CDR3 protein and no DNA. Its clone listing holds approximately 330,000 distinct CDR3 sequences. Sequencing was carried out using blood. The source is a human donor with ulcerative colitis or Crohn's disease, or a healthy co-twin of an affected twin (not recorded which). The CDR3 runs from the conserved cysteine through the conserved F or W.

V gene	J gene	CDR3 length	CDR3 protein
TRBV29-1	TRBJ1-2	13	CSVGQGANYGYTF
TRBV7-8	TRBJ2-3	13	CASSLSRRDTQYF
TRBV12-3/TRBV12-4	TRBJ1-1	12	CASSLNPPEAFF
TRBV12-3/TRBV12-4	TRBJ2-7	16	CASSRWAPGQSYEQYF
TRBV20-1	TRBJ2-5	16	CSAIPLGLFPPATQYF
TRBV5-1	TRBJ1-5	16	CASSLEGGGRNQPQHF
TRBV29-1	TRBJ2-1	12	CSVNTQGPLGFF
TRBV28	TRBJ1-1	14	CASSPGGGRTEAFF
TRBV10-3	TRBJ2-2	15	CAIRSGSPEGGELFF
TRBV2	TRBJ2-1	14	CASRPQAETNEQFF
TRBV20-1	TRBJ2-4	17	CSARDQWTGIAKNIQYF
TRBV12-3/TRBV12-4	TRBJ1-2	15	CASSPRDRQDYGYTF
TRBV6-5	TRBJ1-1	14	CASSYLQGHTEAFF
TRBV15	TRBJ1-1	16	CATSRGTGPMNTEAFF
TRBV11-2	TRBJ2-5	15	CASSFRGLAEETQYF
TRBV5-1	TRBJ2-3	16	CASSLGLAGSTDTQYF
TRBV7-8	TRBJ2-1	12	CASAKGGNEQFF
TRBV5-1	TRBJ2-5	14	CASRNWGLQETQYF
TRBV7-2	TRBJ2-1	17	CASSRTNPPGHYNEQFF
TRBV4-2	TRBJ2-5	15	CASSWGQTYQETQYF
TRBV20-1	TRBJ2-4	15	CSARLESEAKNIQYF
TRBV27	TRBJ2-2	16	CASSLSTWGNTGELFF
TRBV3-1	TRBJ2-1	18	CASSQDTREREYYNEQFF
TRBV27	TRBJ2-3	14	CASSPGTSFDTQYF
TRBV29-1	TRBJ2-3	15	CSVSGQSTSSDTQYF
TRBV12-3/TRBV12-4	TRBJ2-1	13	CASSLAFSMEQFF
TRBV5-1	TRBJ2-1	17	CASSRRLAGGLYNEQFF
TRBV15	TRBJ2-7	17	CATSRDLLAQRLVEQYF